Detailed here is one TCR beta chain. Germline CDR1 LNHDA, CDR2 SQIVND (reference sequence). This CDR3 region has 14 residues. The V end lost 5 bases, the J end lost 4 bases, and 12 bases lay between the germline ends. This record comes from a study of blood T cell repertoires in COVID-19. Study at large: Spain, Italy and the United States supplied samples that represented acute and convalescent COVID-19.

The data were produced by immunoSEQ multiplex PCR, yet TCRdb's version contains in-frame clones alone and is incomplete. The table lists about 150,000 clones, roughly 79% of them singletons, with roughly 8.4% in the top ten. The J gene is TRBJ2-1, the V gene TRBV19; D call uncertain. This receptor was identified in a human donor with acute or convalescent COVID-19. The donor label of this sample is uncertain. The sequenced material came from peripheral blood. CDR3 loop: CASSPRLSYNEQFF. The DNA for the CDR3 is TGTGCCAGTAGTCCCAGGTTGAGTTACAATGAGCAGTTCTTC.